These 8 T cell receptor beta chains originate from one sample sequenced in a study of cytomegalovirus exposure and HLA in healthy donors. The PCR contained 60 Vbeta and 13 Jbeta primers. Sequencing used immunoSEQ multiplex PCR; TCRdb keeps in-frame clones, though not all of them. The profile shows 170,000 or so clones, around 84% of them singletons. Source material: PBMCs. These TCRs come from a man between 18 and 35 years old in good health and CMV-seronegative.

As for this clone: The sample contains more than one DNA sequence encoding this CDR3. The chain joins TRBV6-4 to TRBJ2-3, with TRBD2 identical over 10 bases. V was clipped by 0 bases and J by 4 bases; unmatched bases: 1. The CDR3 has 15 amino acids. The germline gives CDR1 MRHNA, CDR2 SNTAGT. Here the CDR3 reads CASSDSAGGPDTQYF. CDR3 coding DNA: TGTGCCAGCAGTGACTCAGCGGGAGGGCCAGATACGCAGTATTTT.

The V and J genes are TRBV5-1 and TRBJ2-5, with 8 bases that match TRBD2. This CDR3 is built from 14 residues. CDR1 SGHRS and CDR2 YFSETQ come from the germline V gene. Unmatched junction bases numbered 4, after V lost 1 base and J lost 5 bases. For the CDR3, the DNA is TGCGCCAGCAGCTTGTCCGGGGGGGTGGAGACCCAGTACTTC. Protein sequence: CASSLSGGVETQYF.

The chain carries TRBV28 and TRBJ1-2, with a possible D match to TRBD1 (5 bases). This CDR3 is 12 amino acids long. The germline V gene encodes CDR1 MDHEN and CDR2 SYDVKM. V was cut by 6 bases and J by 6 bases, with 11 bases left in between. CDR3 residues: CASSPLGHGYTF. The CDR3 region has the DNA TGTGCCAGCAGCCCCCTGGGGCATGGCTACACCTTC.

V and J are TRBV9 and TRBJ2-1, with 13 bases that match TRBD2. This CDR3 is built from 17 residues. With 8 bases clipped from V and 0 bases from J, the junction kept 8 bases outside the gene matches. The germline V gene encodes CDR1 SGDLS and CDR2 YYNGEE. CDR3 nucleotides: TGTGCCAGTCCAACTAGCGGGAGGGACCTCTCCTACAATGAGCAGTTCTTC. Translation: CASPTSGRDLSYNEQFF.

The rearrangement joins TRBV6-1 to TRBJ1-5; 8 bases line up with TRBD1. The CDR3 totals 15 residues. The ends lost 6 bases at V and 4 bases at J; junction bases unmatched: 8. Germline CDR1 reads MNHNS; CDR2 reads SASEGT. The CDR3 spells CASRGGQGANQPQHF. In DNA, the CDR3 is TGTGCCAGCAGGGGGGGCCAGGGGGCGAATCAGCCCCAGCATTTT.

The chain is built from TRBV6-5 and TRBJ1-2; 11 bases align to TRBD1. Germline lookup yields CDR1 MNHEY and CDR2 SVGAGI. Trimming cost V 6 bases and J 5 bases; bases outside gene matches: 5. This CDR3 comprises 14 residues. CDR3 region: CASSRRDRGYGYTF. Here the CDR3 DNA reads TGTGCCAGCAGCCGCAGGGACAGGGGGTATGGCTACACCTTC.

J is TRBJ1-2 and V is TRBV7-9; the D is unclear. CDR3 length equals 15 residues. From germline, CDR1 is SEHNR and CDR2 FQNEAQ (reference sequence). The V end was cut by 1 base, the J end by 7 bases, with 16 bases between. The CDR3: CASSLEREPILGYTF. The DNA for the CDR3 is TGTGCCAGCAGCTTAGAAAGAGAACCCATTCTTGGCTACACCTTC.

The chain has TRBV6-1 and TRBJ2-3; 8 bases line up with TRBD2. This CDR3 contains 15 residues. V lost 6 bases to trimming and J lost 3 bases; unmatched junction nucleotides: 8. CDR1 is MNHNS and CDR2 is SASEGT in the germline V gene. The CDR3 nucleotides read TGTGCCAGCAGAGACCTAGCGGGCTTAACAGATACGCAGTATTTT. Translating it yields CASRDLAGLTDTQYF.